A single sample is the source of the 5 T cell receptor beta chains below, sequenced in a study of T-cell memory formation after mild COVID-19. TCRdb recomputed calls from the 5' RACE reads with MiXCR, one row per CDR3 protein. The sample consists of 150,000 to 200,000 distinct CDR3 sequences, around a tenth of them appearing once. Sequencing was carried out using PBMCs or a T cell subset sorted from them (not recorded which). Receptors were obtained from a man aged 18 to 30 who had mild COVID-19 (a few samples of this study predate the infection). Cell type and time point are not known.

A few counts support this clonotype. J is TRBJ2-7 and V is TRBV20-1, with TRBD1 identical over 11 bases. The CDR3 extends over 15 amino acids. CDR1 is DFQATT and CDR2 is SNEGSKA in the germline V gene (reference sequence). V shed 2 bases, J shed 0 bases, and the junction held 3 bases outside the gene matches. Here the CDR3 reads CSARPGTGGSYEQYV. The CDR3 DNA is TGCAGTGCTAGACCCGGGACAGGGGGCTCCTACGAGCAGTACGTC.

The V gene is TRBV7-9, the J gene TRBJ2-1; no clear D gene. CDR1 is SEHNR, CDR2 FQNEAQ, per germline (reference sequence). The CDR3 length is 11 residues. The V end was cut by 6 bases, the J end by 6 bases, with 6 bases between. The CDR3 nucleotides are TGTGCCAGCAGTCGGTCCAATGAGCAGTTCTTC. Encoded protein: CASSRSNEQFF.

The chain is built from TRBV5-1 and TRBJ2-1, with D uncertain. The CDR3 sequence is 16 residues long. The germline gives CDR1 SGHRS, CDR2 YFSETQ. The V and J ends lost 6 bases and 0 bases respectively, with 16 bases between them. CDR3 in amino acids: CASTLSGPSSYNEQFF. The DNA for the CDR3 is TGCGCCAGCACCCTTTCTGGACCCAGCTCCTACAATGAGCAGTTCTTC.

V and J are TRBV12-3 or TRBV12-4 and TRBJ2-7; D gene ambiguous. This CDR3 has 13 amino acids. V gave up 6 bases and J gave up 6 bases, with 15 bases separating them. CDR3 sequence: CASSLTRVVEQYF. The CDR3 region has the DNA TGTGCCAGCAGCCTGACGCGCGTAGTCGAGCAGTACTTC.

This clonotype was recorded at least ten times. This chain links TRBV10-3 with TRBJ2-7, with D hard to call. Germline CDR1 and CDR2: ENHRY and SYGVKD. The ends were cut back, 4 bases at V and 2 bases at J, with 3 bases in the middle. There are 11 residues in the CDR3. CDR3 nucleotides: TGTGCCATCAGTGCCGCCTACGAGCAGTACTTC. It encodes CAISAAYEQYF.